The 10 T cell receptor beta chains in this list originate from one sample, sequenced in a study of blood T cell repertoires in COVID-19. Using immunoSEQ multiplex PCR, the repertoire was profiled, and TCRdb retains in-frame clones only, with some absent. The sample yields fewer than 600,000 clones, roughly 89% seen once. The sequenced material came from peripheral blood. Receptors originate from a man aged 18 to 29 with COVID-19, enrolled during active disease.

The J gene is TRBJ1-1, the V gene TRBV7-9; D uncertain. The germline CDR1 and CDR2 sequences are SEHNR and FQNEAQ (reference sequence). Trimming took 5 bases from V and 1 from J, leaving 8 bases between them. The CDR3 consists of 13 residues. The CDR3 region has the DNA TGTGCCAGCAGCACAGTGGGGAACACTGAAGCTTTCTTT. It yields the protein CASSTVGNTEAFF.

This rearrangement joins TRBV27 to TRBJ1-2; 8 nucleotides line up with TRBD1. The V gene end was trimmed by 0 bases and the J gene end by 4 bases; junction bases not matched to a gene: 4. This CDR3 contains 15 residues. From germline, CDR1 is MNHEY and CDR2 SMNVEV (reference sequence). The CDR3 loop reads CASSLSGQGAYGYTF. CDR3 DNA sequence: TGTGCCAGCAGTTTATCCGGACAGGGAGCCTATGGCTACACCTTC.

The chain links TRBV25-1 to TRBJ2-2, with D perhaps TRBD1 (5 bases). Trimming pared 2 bases from V and 1 base from J, leaving 8 bases between. The CDR3 runs to 15 residues. Germline V CDR1 and CDR2: MGHDK, SYGVNS. The CDR3 DNA reads TGTGCCAGCAGTGAACTTAGGGGGAACACCGGGGAGCTGTTTTTT. It encodes CASSELRGNTGELFF.

The chain has TRBV13 and TRBJ2-1; 13 bases fit TRBD2. CDR3 length: 17 residues. Germline V gene data show CDR1 as PRHDT and CDR2 as FYEKMQ (reference sequence). V shed 6 bases and J 0 bases; nucleotides not matched to a gene: 5. CDR3 nucleotide sequence: TGTGCCAGCAGTCGACTAGCGGGGGGTTTCTCCTACAATGAGCAGTTCTTC. Its translation: CASSRLAGGFSYNEQFF.

This clone was seen a single time. V and J are TRBV5-6 and TRBJ2-7; no reliable D call. V was trimmed by 0 bases and J by 7 bases, leaving 11 bases between them. The CDR3 has 13 amino acids. In germline, CDR1 is SGHDT, CDR2 YYEEEE. The CDR3 loop reads CASSLATPIEQYF. The CDR3 DNA reads TGTGCCAGCAGCTTGGCGACACCTATTGAGCAGTACTTC.

V usage is TRBV10-2 and J usage is TRBJ2-1; 9 bases align to TRBD1. V was pared by 9 bases and J by 7 bases, with 7 bases of the junction left unmatched. The length of the CDR3 is 13 residues. Germline lookup yields CDR1 WSHSY and CDR2 SAAADI. The CDR3 region is CASRDRESNEQFF. The CDR3, as DNA: TGCGCCAGTCGGGACAGGGAGTCGAATGAGCAGTTCTTC.

The chain uses TRBV5-1 and TRBJ2-5; 10 bases agree with TRBD2. This CDR3 has 17 amino acids. The trim removed 0 bases at V and 1 base at J, leaving 6 bases unmatched. CDR1 and CDR2 (germline): SGHRS, YFSETQ. The CDR3 DNA follows: TGCGCCAGCAGCTTGGGTGGGGCTAGCGGGGGCCAAGAGACCCAGTACTTC. Its protein is CASSLGGASGGQETQYF.

The genes are TRBV6-5 and TRBJ2-7, with TRBD1 matching over 7 bases. The germline V gene encodes CDR1 MNHEY and CDR2 SVGAGI. The CDR3 has 13 amino acids. J lost 3 bases, V lost 6 bases, and 5 bases had no gene match. CDR3 region: CASSDGTDYEQYF. In DNA, the CDR3 is TGTGCCAGCAGCGATGGGACAGACTACGAGCAGTACTTC.

The chain joins TRBV7-9 to TRBJ1-3, with 8 bases aligning to TRBD1. This CDR3 is built from 14 residues. Germline lookup yields CDR1 SEHNR and CDR2 FQNEAQ (reference sequence). The J segment lost 4 bases and the V segment lost 3 bases, leaving 2 bases of the junction unmatched. The CDR3: CASSFDRGGNTIYF. CDR3 bases: TGTGCCAGCAGCTTTGACAGGGGAGGAAACACCATATATTTT.

This clone showed up just once. The V gene is TRBV4-1, the J gene TRBJ1-5, with D possibly being TRBD1 (6 bases). The CDR3 is 15 residues long. Germline V CDR1 and CDR2: MGHRA, YSYEKL. V shed 8 bases and J shed 0 bases, with 14 bases lying between them. The CDR3 sequence: CASAGTLYSNQPQHF. In DNA, the CDR3 is TGCGCCAGCGCTGGGACACTTTATAGCAATCAGCCCCAGCATTTT.